A single sample is the source of the 17 T cell receptor beta chains below, sequenced in a study of blood T cell repertoires in COVID-19 (dated by TCRdb to 2018 to 2021). Libraries were made using the immunoSEQ multiplex PCR assay. TCRdb obtained this table from immuneACCESS and retained in-frame rearrangements with V and J assigned. These tables miss some clones; where compared with another copy, unresolved V genes account for less than half of the shortfall, and the remainder is unexplained. The sample has 350,000 or so clones on record, roughly 87% of them singletons. Of the sample, approximately 4.1% falls within the top ten clones. Sequencing was carried out using peripheral blood. The receptors were gathered from a woman aged 55-69 years with COVID-19, enrolled during active disease.

The rearrangement joins TRBV6-6 to TRBJ1-1; perhaps TRBD1 as D (6 bases). From germline, CDR1 is MNHNY and CDR2 SVGAGI (reference sequence). The V end lost 4 bases, the J end lost 3 bases, and 12 bases lay between the germline ends. The CDR3 is made up of 14 amino acids. CDR3 nucleotide sequence: TGTGCCAGCAGTTTTACAGGGCTGGACACTGAAGCTTTCTTT. It encodes CASSFTGLDTEAFF.

The chain uses TRBV3-1 (or the pseudogene TRBV3-2) and TRBJ2-7, with 9 bases fitting TRBD1. J lost 4 bases, V lost 6 bases, and 7 bases had no gene match. Per the germline V gene, CDR1 is LGHDT and CDR2 is YNNKEL (reference sequence). The CDR3 length is 14 residues. The CDR3 coding sequence is TGTGCCAGCAGTCGTCAAGGGACAGGGTACGAGCAGTACTTC. Amino acid sequence: CASSRQGTGYEQYF.

The chain carries TRBV6-5 and TRBJ1-6, with 9 bases lining up with TRBD1. The germline CDR1 and CDR2 sequences are MNHEY and SVGAGI. V shed 8 bases, J shed 14 bases, and the junction held 10 bases outside the gene matches. The CDR3 has 13 amino acids. The CDR3 DNA follows: TGTGCCAGCGGGACAGGGATGGGGTTGGCCCTCCACTTT. Translating gives CASGTGMGLALHF.

This clone came up a few times. V gene TRBV7-3 combines with J gene TRBJ1-1; possibly TRBD1 for D (6 bases). In germline, CDR1 is SGHTA, CDR2 FQGTGA. V dropped 5 bases and J dropped 5 bases, with 9 bases sitting between them. This CDR3 has 12 residues. The CDR3 region is CASSIGQTEAFF. CDR3 in DNA: TGTGCCAGCAGCATCGGACAGACTGAAGCTTTCTTT.

This chain connects TRBV28 to TRBJ2-4, with D possibly being TRBD1 (7 bases). The V end was cut by 6 bases, the J end by 6 bases, with 15 bases between. CDR3 size: 14 residues. Germline V gene sequence: CDR1 MDHEN, CDR2 SYDVKM. CDR3 DNA: TGTGCCAGCAGCGGAGGGGGCGCGGGAAACATTCAGTACTTC. Amino acid sequence: CASSGGGAGNIQYF.

As to this clone: The junction departs from germline at one end; a sequencing error may be responsible. Other DNA sequences within the sample encode an identical CDR3. This rearrangement joins TRBV5-4 to TRBJ2-6; TRBD2 agrees at 7 bases. The CDR3 consists of 15 residues. Germline-derived CDR1 and CDR2 are SGHNT and YYREEE (reference sequence). DNA for the CDR3: TGTGCTAGCACCATCGCCGGGGGGTCAGACAACGTCCTGACTTTC. Translating gives CASTIAGGSDNVLTF. Looking up the rest from reference TRBV5-4 and TRBJ2-6 gives the full variable domain: ETGVTQSPTHLIKTRGQQVTLRCSSQSGHNTVSWYQQALGQGPQFIFQYYREEENGRGNFPPRFSGLQFPNYSSELNVNALELDDSALYLCASTIAGGSDNVLTFGAGSRLTVL.

V usage is TRBV4-2 and J usage is TRBJ2-3; the match to TRBD2 covers 10 bases. Germline V gene sequence: CDR1 LGHNA, CDR2 YNFKEQ. The CDR3 contains 14 residues. The V gene end was trimmed by 3 bases and the J gene end by 5 bases; junction bases not matched to a gene: 2. DNA for the CDR3: TGTGCCAGCAGCCAGCTAGCGGGGGAAGATACGCAGTATTTT. It specifies CASSQLAGEDTQYF.

J is TRBJ2-7 and V is TRBV19; 9 bases are a match to TRBD1. CDR3 length equals 15 residues. V was pared by 4 bases and J by 0 bases, with 4 bases of the junction left unmatched. CDR1 LNHDA and CDR2 SQIVND come from the germline V gene (reference sequence). CDR3 residues: CASSTGTGNSYEQYF. The CDR3 nucleotides read TGTGCCAGTAGTACCGGGACAGGGAACTCCTACGAGCAGTACTTC. Full variable domain (rest looked up from reference TRBV19 and TRBJ2-7): DGGITQSPKYLFRKEGQNVTLSCEQNLNHDAMYWYRQDPGQGLRLIYYSQIVNDFQKGDIAEGYSVSREKKESFPLTVTSAQKNPTAFYLCASSTGTGNSYEQYFGPGTRLTVT.

This chain uses TRBV6-4 with TRBJ2-3; TRBD2 aligns across 12 bases. The J segment lost 6 bases and the V segment lost 7 bases, leaving 8 bases of the junction unmatched. This CDR3 is 15 amino acids long. CDR1 and CDR2 from the germline V gene are MRHNA and SNTAGT. The DNA for the CDR3 is TGTGCCAGCACAAGGACTAGCGGGGAAATGGATACGCAGTATTTT. Protein sequence: CASTRTSGEMDTQYF.

The gene calls are TRBV11-2 and TRBJ2-1; the match to TRBD2 covers 7 bases. CDR3 length equals 16 residues. The V gene's germline CDR1 is SGHAT and CDR2 FQNNGV. V gave up 0 bases and J gave up 0 bases; unmatched junction bases: 2. The CDR3 here is CASSLDLAVSYNEQFF. As DNA, the CDR3 is TGTGCCAGCAGCTTAGATCTAGCGGTCTCCTACAATGAGCAGTTCTTC.

The rearrangement links TRBV14 to TRBJ1-4; possible D gene TRBD1, 6 bases. This CDR3 spans 15 amino acids. Per the germline V gene, CDR1 is SGHDN and CDR2 is FVKESK. The V and J ends lost 4 bases and 2 bases respectively, with 11 bases between them. CDR3: CASSPYRATNEKLFF. Written as DNA, the CDR3 is TGTGCCAGCAGCCCTTACAGGGCGACTAATGAAAAACTGTTTTTT.

Notes on this clone: The same CDR3 arises from other DNA sequences in this sample as well. The chain carries TRBV6-5 and TRBJ1-1, with D possibly TRBD1 on 6 matching bases. V shed 0 bases and J shed 4 bases, with 6 bases lying between them. CDR3 size: 13 residues. Germline values: CDR1 MNHEY, CDR2 SVGAGI. CDR3 loop: CASSYSGGTEAFF. CDR3 bases: TGTGCCAGCAGTTACTCAGGGGGCACTGAAGCTTTCTTT.

In its sample, this clone was seen once. The chain uses TRBV3-1 (or the pseudogene TRBV3-2) and TRBJ2-3; 13 bases are shared with TRBD2. The J segment lost 3 bases and the V segment lost 4 bases, leaving 1 base of the junction unmatched. CDR3 length: 15 amino acids. CDR1 and CDR2 from the germline V gene are LGHDT and YNNKEL (reference sequence). In DNA, the CDR3 is TGTGCCAGCAGCCTACTAGCGGGGGGGACAGATACGCAGTATTTT. Translated, it gives CASSLLAGGTDTQYF.

This clone was counted once. The DNA for the CDR3 is TGTGCCAGCAGAAACCTCCGGGACAGGGGGGGCCACGAGCAGTACTTC. This encodes CASRNLRDRGGHEQYF. This chain links TRBV27 with TRBJ2-7; TRBD1 agrees at 11 bases. This CDR3 contains 16 residues. CDR1 is MNHEY, CDR2 SMNVEV, per germline (reference sequence). J lost 5 bases, V lost 6 bases, and 12 bases had no gene match.

This chain joins TRBV5-1 and TRBJ1-1; no reliable D call. Germline V gives CDR1 SGHRS, CDR2 YFSETQ. The CDR3 contains 13 residues. V gave up 2 bases and J gave up 4 bases, with 9 bases separating them. CDR3 coding DNA: TGCGCCAGCAGCTTAGGTAGCGGCACTGAAGCTTTCTTT. Its translation is CASSLGSGTEAFF.

The V call is TRBV4-2, the J call TRBJ2-1, with 10 nucleotides matching TRBD2. CDR1 LGHNA and CDR2 YNFKEQ come from the germline V gene. The CDR3 extends over 15 amino acids. Losses at the gene ends were 7 bases for V and 2 bases for J; bases not matched to a gene: 5. The CDR3 loop is CASNSAGGPYNEQFF. DNA for the CDR3: TGTGCCAGCAACTCAGCGGGGGGGCCCTACAATGAGCAGTTCTTC.

The chain joins TRBV7-9 to TRBJ2-7; 8 bases fit TRBD1. The CDR3 runs 15 residues. The V gene end was trimmed by 4 bases and the J gene end by 2 bases; junction bases not matched to a gene: 7. The V gene's germline CDR1 is SEHNR and CDR2 FQNEAQ (reference sequence). The CDR3 DNA follows: TGTGCCAGCAGCTCCCCCGAGACAGGGGCCTACGAGCAGTACTTC. This codes for CASSSPETGAYEQYF.